These T cell receptor beta chains were read from a single sample in a study of shared clonotypes between healthy human individuals. The table came from immunoSEQ multiplex PCR; TCRdb's copy has only in-frame clones and leaves some out. This sample has about 92,000 clones; 68% occur once, and the top ten carry about half. Sequencing was performed on memory CD8+ T cells sorted from blood. These receptor sequences come from a man younger than 45 in good health. Each CDR3 is given with its conserved first and last residue. Fields, in order: D gene, V gene, J gene, clone size, CDR3 protein, CDR3 DNA. D genes are given only for firm matches. Some rows have no size entry. The others give once, few or many, or a class for an expanded clone.

.	TRBV23-1	TRBJ1-5	.	CASSQSGYSNQPQHF	TGCGCCAGCAGTCAATCAGGGTATAGCAATCAGCCCCAGCATTTT
TRBD1	TRBV13	TRBJ2-1	.	CASSPDRVGEQFF	TGTGCCAGCAGCCCGGACAGGGTGGGTGAGCAGTTCTTC
TRBD1	TRBV6-6	TRBJ1-1	.	CASSWDREIDTEAFF	TGTGCCAGCAGTTGGGACAGGGAAATCGACACTGAAGCTTTCTTT
.	TRBV19	TRBJ2-1	.	CASSWPQAPEQFF	TGTGCCAGTTCTTGGCCCCAAGCTCCTGAGCAGTTCTTC
.	TRBV18	TRBJ2-1	.	CATDHSGEYNEQFF	TGTGCCACCGACCATTCGGGGGAGTACAATGAGCAGTTCTTC
TRBD2	TRBV25-1	TRBJ2-5	.	CASSGRTSGVQETQYF	TGTGCCAGCAGTGGCAGGACTAGCGGGGTCCAAGAGACCCAGTACTTC
.	TRBV18	TRBJ2-4	.	CASSPSGNIQYF	TGTGCCAGCTCACCATCCGGGAACATTCAGTACTTC
TRBD1	TRBV19	TRBJ1-2	many	CASSIGTVPSYTF	TGTGCCAGTAGTATTGGGACAGTTCCGAGCTACACCTTC
TRBD1	TRBV29-1	TRBJ2-4	.	CSVDTDRGNIQYF	TGCAGCGTAGACACAGACAGGGGAAACATTCAGTACTTC
.	TRBV28	TRBJ2-7	.	CASSLDLRDGNYEQYF	TGTGCCAGCAGTTTAGACCTCCGGGACGGAAACTACGAGCAGTACTTC
.	TRBV14	TRBJ2-3	.	CASSQAIIDGTPTDTQYF	TGTGCCAGCAGCCAAGCTATTATTGACGGGACTCCCACAGATACGCAGTATTTT
.	TRBV5-4	TRBJ2-7	.	CASSLGQSYEQYF	TGTGCCAGCAGCTTAGGGCAGTCCTACGAGCAGTACTTC
TRBD1	TRBV6-1	TRBJ2-1	.	CASGGTGGYNEQFF	TGTGCCAGCGGGGGGACAGGGGGCTACAATGAGCAGTTCTTC
.	TRBV6-4	TRBJ2-3	.	CASSDSGVSGADTQYF	TGTGCCAGCAGTGACTCGGGTGTATCGGGTGCAGATACGCAGTATTTT
.	TRBV6-5	TRBJ2-2	.	CASSLDSTTGELFF	TGTGCCAGCAGCCTTGACAGTACAACCGGGGAGCTGTTTTTT
.	TRBV11-2	TRBJ2-7	.	CASSLVASVLSYEQYF	TGTGCCAGCAGCTTAGTTGCCAGCGTACTCTCCTACGAGCAGTACTTC
.	TRBV11-3	TRBJ2-7	few	CASSPMTPGAEQYF	TGTGCCAGCAGCCCAATGACACCCGGGGCGGAGCAGTACTTC
.	TRBV29-1	TRBJ2-7	.	CSVSVYRTYEQYF	TGCAGCGTTTCCGTGTACAGGACCTACGAGCAGTACTTC
.	TRBV9	TRBJ2-7	.	CASSSGSYEQYF	TGTGCCAGCAGTAGCGGTTCCTACGAGCAGTACTTC
.	TRBV7-8	TRBJ2-7	.	CASSSESAYEQYF	TGTGCCAGCAGCTCCGAATCTGCCTACGAGCAGTACTTC
TRBD1	TRBV2	TRBJ2-1	.	CASGLQGWHEQFF	TGTGCCAGCGGGCTACAGGGGTGGCACGAGCAGTTCTTC
.	TRBV9	TRBJ2-1	once	CASSVGDSYNEQFF	TGTGCCAGCAGCGTAGGTGACAGCTACAATGAGCAGTTCTTC
TRBD1	TRBV27	TRBJ2-7	once	CASSYRDSSYEQYF	TGTGCCAGCAGCTACCGGGACAGCTCCTACGAGCAGTACTTC
.	TRBV6-5	TRBJ1-1	.	CAAGVWWNTEAFF	TGTGCCGCTGGGGTTTGGTGGAACACTGAAGCTTTCTTT
TRBD2	TRBV6-6	TRBJ2-2	.	CASSYERESTGELFF	TGTGCCAGCAGTTACGAGCGGGAGAGCACCGGGGAGCTGTTTTTT
.	TRBV13	TRBJ2-7	.	CASSLVGGEYEQYF	TGTGCCAGCAGCTTAGTTGGGGGAGAATACGAGCAGTACTTC
TRBD2	TRBV28	TRBJ2-1	few	CASSDSGRAGGEQFF	TGTGCCAGCAGTGACAGCGGGAGGGCCGGTGGTGAGCAGTTCTTC
.	TRBV5-4	TRBJ1-2	.	CASSLAGGYGYTF	TGTGCCAGCAGCTTGGCAGGTGGCTATGGCTACACCTTC
TRBD1	TRBV6-1	TRBJ1-4	once	CASSVTGGEEKLFF	TGTGCCAGCAGTGTGACAGGGGGCGAGGAAAAACTGTTTTTT
.	TRBV5-1	TRBJ1-4	.	CASSPGRGSATNEKLFF	TGCGCCAGCAGCCCCGGCAGGGGCTCCGCAACTAATGAAAAACTGTTTTTT
.	TRBV7-8	TRBJ2-1	.	CASSSRPYNEQFF	TGTGCCAGCAGCAGCAGACCCTACAATGAGCAGTTCTTC
.	TRBV5-6	TRBJ1-3	.	CASTIGYGNTIYF	TGTGCCAGCACCATAGGGTATGGAAACACCATATATTTT
TRBD1	TRBV5-4	TRBJ2-1	.	CASSPMDRGQRYEQFF	TGTGCCAGCAGCCCGATGGACAGGGGGCAAAGATATGAGCAGTTCTTC
TRBD1	TRBV5-6	TRBJ2-7	.	CASSLGQEVLYEQYF	TGTGCCAGCAGCCTGGGACAGGAGGTTCTTTACGAGCAGTACTTC
.	TRBV7-5	TRBJ2-7	.	CASSRPGQPYEQYF	TGTGCCAGCAGCAGACCGGGACAGCCCTACGAGCAGTACTTC
TRBD1	TRBV27	TRBJ2-1	once	CASSLPRQGLYNEQFF	TGTGCCAGCAGTTTACCCCGACAGGGTCTGTACAATGAGCAGTTCTTC
.	TRBV21-1	TRBJ1-1	many	CASSKGHTEAFF	TGTGCCAGCAGCAAGGGACACACTGAAGCTTTCTTT
.	TRBV11-2	TRBJ1-1	.	CASSLDQGLDTEAFF	TGTGCCAGCAGCTTAGACCAGGGGTTGGACACTGAAGCTTTCTTT